A selection of T cell receptor beta chains follows, all from one sample in a study of blood T cell repertoires in COVID-19. Clones were read by immunoSEQ multiplex PCR, and TCRdb kept only the in-frame ones, dropping some. The sample contains 250,000 to 350,000 clones, 89% of which appear only once. Material: peripheral blood. These receptor sequences come from a woman between 55 and 75 years old with acute or convalescent COVID-19. Both conserved end residues are part of each CDR3. D genes are given only for firm matches. Clone size appears in some rows only: once, few, many, or a class for an expanded clone.

v_call: TRBV6-5
clone_size: .
d_call: .
j_call: TRBJ2-7
cdr3_aa: CASNPGTYEQYF
cdr3_nt: TGTGCCAGCAATCCAGGGACCTACGAGCAGTACTTC

v_call: TRBV4-1
clone_size: .
d_call: TRBD2
j_call: TRBJ2-5
cdr3_aa: CASSQSLGGVGTQYF
cdr3_nt: TGCGCCAGCAGCCAATCCCTCGGGGGGGTAGGGACCCAGTACTTC

v_call: TRBV7-2
clone_size: .
d_call: .
j_call: TRBJ1-2
cdr3_aa: CASSFSKNYGYTF
cdr3_nt: TGTGCCAGCAGCTTTTCAAAAAACTATGGCTACACCTTC

v_call: TRBV4-2
clone_size: .
d_call: .
j_call: TRBJ2-2
cdr3_aa: CASSQENRVGTGELFF
cdr3_nt: TGTGCCAGCAGCCAAGAGAACCGGGTCGGCACCGGGGAGCTGTTTTTT

v_call: TRBV7-8
clone_size: .
d_call: .
j_call: TRBJ2-5
cdr3_aa: CASSLAGETQYF
cdr3_nt: TGTGCCAGCAGCTTGGCGGGGGAGACCCAGTACTTC

v_call: TRBV28
clone_size: .
d_call: .
j_call: TRBJ2-3
cdr3_aa: CASSTGLPDTQYF
cdr3_nt: TGTGCCAGCTCGACGGGATTACCAGATACGCAGTATTTT

v_call: TRBV12-3/TRBV12-4
clone_size: .
d_call: TRBD1
j_call: TRBJ1-1
cdr3_aa: CASILTGVTEAFF
cdr3_nt: TGTGCCAGCATCCTGACAGGGGTGACTGAAGCTTTCTTT

v_call: TRBV19
clone_size: .
d_call: .
j_call: TRBJ2-1
cdr3_aa: CASSITLAGAVGYNEQFF
cdr3_nt: TGTGCCAGTAGTATAACCCTCGCGGGGGCCGTCGGTTACAATGAGCAGTTCTTC

v_call: TRBV14
clone_size: .
d_call: .
j_call: TRBJ2-1
cdr3_aa: CASREFPHDREQFF
cdr3_nt: TGTGCCAGCAGGGAGTTCCCCCACGATCGAGAGCAGTTCTTC

v_call: TRBV7-9
clone_size: .
d_call: .
j_call: TRBJ1-3
cdr3_aa: CASKQDSGNTIYF
cdr3_nt: TGTGCCAGCAAACAGGATTCTGGAAACACCATATATTTT

v_call: TRBV29-1
clone_size: .
d_call: TRBD2
j_call: TRBJ2-7
cdr3_aa: CSVDRGGGSSYEQYF
cdr3_nt: TGCAGCGTTGACCGCGGGGGGGGGAGCTCCTACGAGCAGTACTTC

v_call: TRBV21-1
clone_size: .
d_call: .
j_call: TRBJ2-5
cdr3_aa: CASSKVTRRAGGQETQYF
cdr3_nt: TGTGCCAGCAGCAAAGTAACTCGGCGGGCAGGGGGTCAAGAGACCCAGTACTTC

v_call: TRBV18
clone_size: once
d_call: .
j_call: TRBJ2-1
cdr3_aa: CASSPQQGYNEQFF
cdr3_nt: TGTGCCAGCTCACCCCAACAGGGTTACAATGAGCAGTTCTTC

v_call: TRBV5-6
clone_size: .
d_call: .
j_call: TRBJ1-2
cdr3_aa: CASSQARRANYGYTF
cdr3_nt: TGTGCCAGCAGCCAGGCGCGGCGGGCTAACTATGGCTACACCTTC

v_call: TRBV3-1/TRBV3-2
clone_size: .
d_call: .
j_call: TRBJ1-1
cdr3_aa: CASSRAENTEAFF
cdr3_nt: TGTGCCAGCAGCCGGGCAGAGAACACTGAAGCTTTCTTT

v_call: TRBV5-1
clone_size: .
d_call: .
j_call: TRBJ1-2
cdr3_aa: CASSNLGRERHYGYTF
cdr3_nt: TGCGCCAGCAGTAACCTAGGACGCGAGCGGCACTATGGCTACACCTTC

v_call: TRBV11-2
clone_size: .
d_call: TRBD1
j_call: TRBJ2-7
cdr3_aa: CASRYTGGPYEQYF
cdr3_nt: TGTGCCAGCAGGTATACAGGGGGCCCGTACGAGCAGTACTTC

v_call: TRBV5-4
clone_size: .
d_call: TRBD1
j_call: TRBJ2-2
cdr3_aa: CASSATGGAAFGELFF
cdr3_nt: TGTGCCAGCAGCGCAACAGGGGGCGCTGCATTCGGGGAGCTGTTTTTT

v_call: TRBV2
clone_size: .
d_call: TRBD1
j_call: TRBJ1-6
cdr3_aa: CASSLPPVQGFDSPLHF
cdr3_nt: TGTGCCAGCAGTCTCCCCCCGGTACAGGGGTTTGACTCACCCCTCCACTTT

v_call: TRBV7-8
clone_size: .
d_call: TRBD1
j_call: TRBJ1-5
cdr3_aa: CASSSGQGLLHQPQHF
cdr3_nt: TGTGCCAGCAGCTCCGGACAGGGATTATTGCATCAGCCCCAGCATTTT

v_call: TRBV7-2
clone_size: .
d_call: .
j_call: TRBJ2-1
cdr3_aa: CASSAEWGTGNEQFF
cdr3_nt: TGTGCCAGCAGCGCAGAGTGGGGAACGGGAAATGAGCAGTTCTTC

v_call: TRBV7-9
clone_size: .
d_call: TRBD2
j_call: TRBJ2-7
cdr3_aa: CASSARRLAGGLTYEQYF
cdr3_nt: TGTGCCAGCAGCGCACGTCGGCTAGCGGGGGGGCTTACCTACGAGCAGTACTTC

v_call: TRBV6-7
clone_size: .
d_call: TRBD1
j_call: TRBJ1-6
cdr3_aa: CASSRQGISNSPLHF
cdr3_nt: TGTGCCAGCAGTCGACAGGGTATATCGAATTCACCCCTCCACTTT

v_call: TRBV19
clone_size: .
d_call: TRBD1
j_call: TRBJ2-1
cdr3_aa: CASSPDRDMYNEQFF
cdr3_nt: TGTGCCAGTAGTCCGGACAGGGACATGTACAATGAGCAGTTCTTC

v_call: TRBV24-1
clone_size: .
d_call: TRBD2
j_call: TRBJ2-5
cdr3_aa: CATRGLAGETQYF
cdr3_nt: TGTGCCACCAGAGGACTAGCTGGAGAGACCCAGTACTTC

v_call: TRBV7-3
clone_size: .
d_call: TRBD2
j_call: TRBJ2-1
cdr3_aa: CASSLGTGLAGSHEQFF
cdr3_nt: TGTGCCAGCAGCCTCGGAACCGGACTAGCGGGCTCCCATGAGCAGTTCTTC

v_call: TRBV5-1
clone_size: few
d_call: .
j_call: TRBJ1-2
cdr3_aa: CASSRGVQKGPYGYTF
cdr3_nt: TGCGCCAGCAGTCGGGGGGTCCAAAAAGGACCATATGGCTACACCTTC

v_call: TRBV7-3
clone_size: .
d_call: TRBD1
j_call: TRBJ2-7
cdr3_aa: CASSPRTGDPNEQYF
cdr3_nt: TGTGCCAGCAGCCCTCGGACAGGCGACCCCAACGAGCAGTACTTC

v_call: TRBV19
clone_size: .
d_call: .
j_call: TRBJ1-1
cdr3_aa: CASSTPGRTEAFF
cdr3_nt: TGTGCCAGTAGTACCCCGGGGAGGACTGAAGCTTTCTTT

v_call: TRBV5-5
clone_size: .
d_call: .
j_call: TRBJ1-2
cdr3_aa: CASSYGLQGYGYTF
cdr3_nt: TGTGCCAGCAGCTATGGACTTCAGGGGTATGGCTACACCTTC

v_call: TRBV5-1
clone_size: .
d_call: TRBD2
j_call: TRBJ2-5
cdr3_aa: CASSYLLAGNQETQYF
cdr3_nt: TGCGCCAGCAGCTATTTACTAGCGGGGAACCAAGAGACCCAGTACTTC

v_call: TRBV6-5
clone_size: .
d_call: TRBD2
j_call: TRBJ2-2
cdr3_aa: CASSSFKRGDGELFF
cdr3_nt: TGTGCCAGCAGTTCCTTCAAGCGGGGCGACGGGGAGCTGTTTTTT

v_call: TRBV7-3
clone_size: .
d_call: TRBD2
j_call: TRBJ2-1
cdr3_aa: CASSLTGGILNEQFF
cdr3_nt: TGTGCCAGCAGCCTTACGGGAGGGATTCTCAATGAGCAGTTCTTC

v_call: TRBV19
clone_size: .
d_call: TRBD1
j_call: TRBJ1-1
cdr3_aa: CASSADRGVAFF
cdr3_nt: TGTGCCAGTAGTGCCGACAGGGGGGTAGCTTTCTTT

v_call: TRBV30
clone_size: .
d_call: TRBD1
j_call: TRBJ1-2
cdr3_aa: CAWTQGAGGYTF
cdr3_nt: TGTGCCTGGACCCAGGGGGCAGGTGGCTACACCTTC

v_call: TRBV6-6
clone_size: .
d_call: TRBD1
j_call: TRBJ1-6
cdr3_aa: CASVRIQGAGSPLHF
cdr3_nt: TGTGCCAGCGTCCGGATACAGGGGGCGGGATCACCCCTCCACTTT

v_call: TRBV7-8
clone_size: .
d_call: .
j_call: TRBJ1-3
cdr3_aa: CASSLERTIDTIYF
cdr3_nt: TGTGCCAGCAGCTTAGAGCGCACCATTGACACCATATATTTT

v_call: TRBV27
clone_size: .
d_call: TRBD1
j_call: TRBJ1-2
cdr3_aa: CASSPQGAGYGYTF
cdr3_nt: TGTGCCAGCAGCCCACAGGGGGCCGGCTATGGCTACACCTTC

v_call: TRBV21-1
clone_size: .
d_call: .
j_call: TRBJ2-3
cdr3_aa: CASSKGDCYPTDTQYF
cdr3_nt: TGTGCCAGCAGCAAAGGGGACTGCTATCCGACAGATACGCAGTATTTT

v_call: TRBV12-3/TRBV12-4
clone_size: .
d_call: .
j_call: TRBJ1-6
cdr3_aa: CASARIYNSPLHF
cdr3_nt: TGTGCCAGCGCCAGGATCTATAATTCACCCCTCCACTTT

v_call: TRBV7-9
clone_size: .
d_call: TRBD1
j_call: TRBJ1-3
cdr3_aa: CASSSARGTDTIYF
cdr3_nt: TGTGCCAGCAGCTCGGCCAGGGGGACGGACACCATATATTTT

v_call: TRBV7-2
clone_size: .
d_call: TRBD1
j_call: TRBJ2-7
cdr3_aa: CASSGQGPYEQYF
cdr3_nt: TGTGCCAGCAGCGGACAGGGGCCCTACGAGCAGTACTTC

v_call: TRBV27
clone_size: .
d_call: .
j_call: TRBJ1-2
cdr3_aa: CASSLGGGYYGYTF
cdr3_nt: TGTGCCAGCAGTTTAGGAGGCGGGTACTATGGCTACACTTTC

v_call: TRBV29-1
clone_size: .
d_call: .
j_call: TRBJ2-1
cdr3_aa: CSVDRLFSYNEQFF
cdr3_nt: TGCAGCGTTGACAGACTCTTCTCCTACAATGAGCAGTTCTTC

v_call: TRBV30
clone_size: .
d_call: TRBD1
j_call: TRBJ1-4
cdr3_aa: CAWSPGQAATNEKLFF
cdr3_nt: TGTGCCTGGAGTCCGGGACAGGCCGCAACTAATGAAAAACTGTTTTTT

v_call: TRBV19
clone_size: .
d_call: .
j_call: TRBJ1-2
cdr3_aa: CASTILGNAGQFGYTF
cdr3_nt: TGTGCCAGTACCATCTTAGGAAACGCAGGCCAGTTCGGCTACACCTTC

v_call: TRBV7-3
clone_size: .
d_call: TRBD2
j_call: TRBJ2-3
cdr3_aa: CASSLSGGADTQYF
cdr3_nt: TGTGCCAGCAGCTTAAGCGGGGGGGCAGATACGCAGTATTTT

v_call: TRBV7-2
clone_size: .
d_call: TRBD2
j_call: TRBJ2-3
cdr3_aa: CASTGRSSTDTQYF
cdr3_nt: TGTGCCAGCACCGGGAGGTCTAGCACAGATACGCAGTATTTT

v_call: TRBV6-2/TRBV6-3
clone_size: .
d_call: .
j_call: TRBJ1-2
cdr3_aa: CASSTDRFYGYTF
cdr3_nt: TGTGCCAGCAGTACGGACAGATTCTATGGCTACACCTTC

v_call: TRBV19
clone_size: .
d_call: TRBD1
j_call: TRBJ1-5
cdr3_aa: CASSKPGQGQAAQHF
cdr3_nt: TGTGCCAGTAGTAAACCGGGACAGGGTCAAGCAGCCCAGCATTTT

v_call: TRBV24-1
clone_size: .
d_call: .
j_call: TRBJ2-2
cdr3_aa: CATTQGGTGELFF
cdr3_nt: TGTGCCACCACACAGGGTGGAACCGGGGAGCTGTTTTTT

v_call: TRBV7-9
clone_size: .
d_call: TRBD1
j_call: TRBJ1-1
cdr3_aa: CASSPTDRIPEAFF
cdr3_nt: TGTGCCAGCAGCCCTACGGACAGGATACCTGAAGCTTTCTTT

v_call: TRBV10-3
clone_size: .
d_call: TRBD1
j_call: TRBJ1-2
cdr3_aa: CATRGQGARAWGYTF
cdr3_nt: TGTGCCACCCGCGGACAGGGGGCCCGAGCGTGGGGCTACACCTTC

v_call: TRBV7-9
clone_size: .
d_call: .
j_call: TRBJ2-7
cdr3_aa: CASSSSGRGNYEQYF
cdr3_nt: TGTGCCAGCAGCTCTTCCGGCAGGGGCAACTACGAGCAGTACTTC

v_call: TRBV19
clone_size: .
d_call: TRBD1
j_call: TRBJ1-6
cdr3_aa: CASRGGQYNSPLHF
cdr3_nt: TGTGCCAGTAGAGGGGGACAGTATAATTCACCCCTCCACTTT